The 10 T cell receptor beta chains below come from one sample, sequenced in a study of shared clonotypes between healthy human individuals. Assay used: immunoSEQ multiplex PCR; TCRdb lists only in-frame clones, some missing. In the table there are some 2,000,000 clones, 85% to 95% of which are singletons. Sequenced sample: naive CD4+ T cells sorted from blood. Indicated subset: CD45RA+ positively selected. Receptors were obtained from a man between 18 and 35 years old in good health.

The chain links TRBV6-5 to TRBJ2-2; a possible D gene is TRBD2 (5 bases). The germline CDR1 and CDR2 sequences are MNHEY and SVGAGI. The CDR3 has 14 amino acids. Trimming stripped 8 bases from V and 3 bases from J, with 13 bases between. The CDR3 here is CASSRPGDTGELFF. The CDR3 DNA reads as TGTGCCAGCTCCCGCCCCGGGGACACCGGGGAGCTGTTTTTT.

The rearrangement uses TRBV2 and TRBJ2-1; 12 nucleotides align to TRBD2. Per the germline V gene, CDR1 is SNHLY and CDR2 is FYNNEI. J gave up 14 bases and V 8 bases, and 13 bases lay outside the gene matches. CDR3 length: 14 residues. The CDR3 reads CASVPWGLAGREFF. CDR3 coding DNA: TGTGCCAGCGTCCCGTGGGGACTAGCGGGCCGGGAGTTCTTC.

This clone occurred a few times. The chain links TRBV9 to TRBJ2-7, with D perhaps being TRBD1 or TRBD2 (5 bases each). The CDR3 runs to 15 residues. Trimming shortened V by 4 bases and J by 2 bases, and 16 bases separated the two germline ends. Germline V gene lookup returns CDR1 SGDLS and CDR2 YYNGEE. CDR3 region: CASSPNPGAPYEQYF. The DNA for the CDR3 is TGTGCCAGCAGCCCAAACCCCGGGGCCCCCTACGAGCAGTACTTC.

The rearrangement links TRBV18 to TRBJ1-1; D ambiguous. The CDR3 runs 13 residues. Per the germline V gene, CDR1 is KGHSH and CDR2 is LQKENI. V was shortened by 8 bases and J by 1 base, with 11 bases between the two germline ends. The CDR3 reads CASGMDRNTEAFF. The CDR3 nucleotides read TGTGCCAGCGGGATGGATAGGAACACTGAAGCTTTCTTT.

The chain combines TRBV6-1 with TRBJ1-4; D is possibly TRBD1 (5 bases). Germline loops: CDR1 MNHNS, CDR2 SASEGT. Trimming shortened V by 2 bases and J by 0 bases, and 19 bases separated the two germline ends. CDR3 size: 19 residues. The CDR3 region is CASSEIARGDIATNEKLFF. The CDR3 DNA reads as TGTGCCAGCAGTGAAATTGCGAGGGGCGACATTGCAACTAATGAAAAACTGTTTTTT.

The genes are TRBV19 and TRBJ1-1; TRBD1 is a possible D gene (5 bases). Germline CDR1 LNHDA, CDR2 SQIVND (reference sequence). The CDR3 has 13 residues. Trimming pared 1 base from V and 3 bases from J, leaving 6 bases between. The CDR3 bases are TGTGCCAGTAGTATAGTGGGGGACACTGAAGCTTTCTTT. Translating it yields CASSIVGDTEAFF.

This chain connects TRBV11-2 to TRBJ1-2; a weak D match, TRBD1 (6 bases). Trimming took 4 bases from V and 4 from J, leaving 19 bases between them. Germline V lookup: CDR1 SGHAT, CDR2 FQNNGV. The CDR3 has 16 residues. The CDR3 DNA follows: TGTGCCAGCAGCTCCTCCGGGGGCGTGAATGGCTATGGCTACACCTTC. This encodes CASSSSGGVNGYGYTF.

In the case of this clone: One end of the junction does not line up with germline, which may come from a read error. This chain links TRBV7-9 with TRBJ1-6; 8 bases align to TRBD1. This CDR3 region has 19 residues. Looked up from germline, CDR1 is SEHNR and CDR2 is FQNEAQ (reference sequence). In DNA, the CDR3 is TGTGCCAGCAGCTTAGGTGCAGGGGGCTCGAGCTCCCATAATTCACCCCTCCACTTT. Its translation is CASSLGAGGSSSHNSPLHF.

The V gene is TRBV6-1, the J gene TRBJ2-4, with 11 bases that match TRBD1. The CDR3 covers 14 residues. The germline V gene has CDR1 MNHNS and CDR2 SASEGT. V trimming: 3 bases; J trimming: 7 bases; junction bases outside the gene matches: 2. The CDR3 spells CASSDWDRGNIQYF. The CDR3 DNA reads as TGTGCCAGCAGTGATTGGGACAGGGGGAACATTCAGTACTTC.

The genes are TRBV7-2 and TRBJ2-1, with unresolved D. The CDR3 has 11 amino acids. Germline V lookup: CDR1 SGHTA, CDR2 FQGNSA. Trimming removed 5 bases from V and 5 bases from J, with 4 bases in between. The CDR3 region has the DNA TGTGCCAGCAGCACCAACAATGAGCAGTTCTTC. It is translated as CASSTNNEQFF.